This T cell receptor (beta chain) was sequenced in a study of blood T cell repertoires in COVID-19. About the study: From the United States, Italy and Spain came samples of acute and convalescent COVID-19.

This clone was counted a few times. Profiled with immunoSEQ multiplex PCR; TCRdb holds only in-frame clones, not every one. The data show approximately 280,000 clones, around nine tenths seen once. Losses at the gene ends were 4 bases for V and 6 bases for J; bases not matched to a gene: 5. The CDR3 has 15 residues. CDR1 and CDR2 from the germline V gene are SGHRS and YFSETQ. The sequenced sample consisted of PBMCs or T cells enriched from blood (not recorded which). The V gene is TRBV5-1, the J gene TRBJ1-5; TRBD1 aligns across 12 bases. The clonotype comes from a woman between 18 and 30 years old who had recovered from COVID-19. The CDR3 here is CASSEGQGAGQPQHF. CDR3 coding DNA: TGCGCCAGCAGCGAGGGACAGGGGGCAGGTCAGCCCCAGCATTTT.